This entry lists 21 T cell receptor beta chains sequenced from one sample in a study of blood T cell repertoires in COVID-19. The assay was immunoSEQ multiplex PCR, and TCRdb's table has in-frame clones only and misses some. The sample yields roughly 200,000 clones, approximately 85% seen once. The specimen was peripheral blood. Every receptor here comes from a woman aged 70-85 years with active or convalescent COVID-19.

The CDR3, as DNA: TGTGCCAGCAGCTTATTCCGCTACGAGCAGTACTTC. Translated, it gives CASSLFRYEQYF. The gene calls are TRBV13 and TRBJ2-7; D is undetermined. Trimming pared 2 bases from V and 3 bases from J, leaving 5 bases between. The CDR3 sequence is 12 residues long. CDR1 PRHDT and CDR2 FYEKMQ come from the germline V gene (reference sequence).

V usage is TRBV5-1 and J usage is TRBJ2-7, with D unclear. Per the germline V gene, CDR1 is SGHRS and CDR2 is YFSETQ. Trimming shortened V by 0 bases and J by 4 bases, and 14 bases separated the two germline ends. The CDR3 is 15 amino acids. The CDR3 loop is CASSLDTSPGYEQYF. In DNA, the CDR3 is TGCGCCAGCAGCTTGGACACCTCCCCCGGGTACGAGCAGTACTTC.

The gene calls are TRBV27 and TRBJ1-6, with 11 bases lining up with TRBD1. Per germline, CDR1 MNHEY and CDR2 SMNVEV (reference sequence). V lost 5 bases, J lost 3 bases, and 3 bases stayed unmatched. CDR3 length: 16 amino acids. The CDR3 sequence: CASSVGTGGYNSPLHF. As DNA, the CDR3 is TGTGCCAGCAGTGTCGGGACAGGGGGCTATAATTCACCCCTCCACTTT.

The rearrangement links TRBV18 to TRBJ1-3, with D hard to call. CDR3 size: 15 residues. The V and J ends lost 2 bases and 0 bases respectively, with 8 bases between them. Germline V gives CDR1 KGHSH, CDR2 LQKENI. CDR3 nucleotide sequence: TGTGCCAGCTCACCATATGAGCTCTCTGGAAACACCATATATTTT. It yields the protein CASSPYELSGNTIYF.

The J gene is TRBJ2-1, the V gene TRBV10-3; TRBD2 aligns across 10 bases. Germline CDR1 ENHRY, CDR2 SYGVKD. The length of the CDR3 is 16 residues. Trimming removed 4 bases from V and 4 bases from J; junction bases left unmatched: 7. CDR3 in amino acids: CAISAKGLAEYNEQFF. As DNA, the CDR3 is TGTGCCATCAGTGCGAAAGGACTAGCGGAGTACAATGAGCAGTTCTTC.

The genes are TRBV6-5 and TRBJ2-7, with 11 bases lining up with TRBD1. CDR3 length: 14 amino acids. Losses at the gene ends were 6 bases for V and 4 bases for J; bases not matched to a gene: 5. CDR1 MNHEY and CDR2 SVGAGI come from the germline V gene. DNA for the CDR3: TGTGCCAGCAGGGGGACAGGGGGGACGTACGAGCAGTACTTC. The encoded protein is CASRGTGGTYEQYF.

The CDR3 region is CASRPGPRGAGQNTEAFF. The CDR3 DNA sequence: TGTGCAAGTCGCCCAGGCCCCAGGGGCGCGGGTCAGAACACTGAAGCTTTCTTT. V and J are TRBV12-2 and TRBJ1-1; TRBD1 is the table's D call and was not checked against the DNA. TRBV12-2 is an annotated pseudogene. The CDR3 extends over 18 amino acids.

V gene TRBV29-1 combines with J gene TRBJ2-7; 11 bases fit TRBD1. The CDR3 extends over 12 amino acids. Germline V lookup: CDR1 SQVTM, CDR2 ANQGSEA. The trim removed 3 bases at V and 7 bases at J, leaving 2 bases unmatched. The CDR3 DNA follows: TGCAGCGTTGAGGGACAGGGGGAAGAGCAGTACTTC. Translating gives CSVEGQGEEQYF.

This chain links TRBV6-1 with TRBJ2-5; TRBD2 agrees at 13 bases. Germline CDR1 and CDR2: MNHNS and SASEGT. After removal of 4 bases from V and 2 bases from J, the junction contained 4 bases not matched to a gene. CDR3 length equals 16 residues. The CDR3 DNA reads TGTGCCAGCAGTGTGACTAGCGGGAGGACGCAAGAGACCCAGTACTTC. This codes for CASSVTSGRTQETQYF.

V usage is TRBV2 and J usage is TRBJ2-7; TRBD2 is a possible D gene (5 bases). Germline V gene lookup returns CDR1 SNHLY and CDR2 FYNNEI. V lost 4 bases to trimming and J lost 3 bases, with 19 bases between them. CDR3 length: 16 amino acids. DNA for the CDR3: TGTGCCAGCAGTGCCGGGGTGGTAGCGCTTCACTACGAGCAGTACTTC. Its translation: CASSAGVVALHYEQYF. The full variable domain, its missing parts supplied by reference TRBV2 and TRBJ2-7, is EPEVTQTPSHQVTQMGQEVILRCVPISNHLYFYWYRQILGQKVEFLVSFYNNEISEKSEIFDDQFSVERPDGSNFTLKIRSTKLEDSAMYFCASSAGVVALHYEQYFGPGTRLTVT.

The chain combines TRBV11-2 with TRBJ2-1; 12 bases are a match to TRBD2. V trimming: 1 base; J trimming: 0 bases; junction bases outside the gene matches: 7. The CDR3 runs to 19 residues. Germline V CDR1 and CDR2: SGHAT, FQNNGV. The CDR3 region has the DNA TGTGCCAGCAGCTTAGTGTCCCCACTAGCGGGGGGCTCCTACAATGAGCAGTTCTTC. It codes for CASSLVSPLAGGSYNEQFF.

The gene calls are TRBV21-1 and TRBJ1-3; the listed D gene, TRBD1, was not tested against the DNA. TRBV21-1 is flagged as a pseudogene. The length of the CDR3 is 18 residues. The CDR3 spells CASTLGTNRERFGNTIYF. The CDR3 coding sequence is TGTGCCAGCACCCTAGGAACCAACAGGGAGAGGTTTGGAAACACCATATATTTT.

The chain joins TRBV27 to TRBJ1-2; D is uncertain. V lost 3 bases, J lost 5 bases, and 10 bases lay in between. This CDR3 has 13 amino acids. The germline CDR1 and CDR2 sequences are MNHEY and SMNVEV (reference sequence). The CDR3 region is CASSFTAGYGYTF. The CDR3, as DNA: TGTGCCAGCAGTTTTACAGCGGGGTATGGCTACACCTTC.

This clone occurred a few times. CDR3 loop: CASTGLEGADTQYF. The DNA for the CDR3 is TGTGCCAGTACCGGACTTGAGGGGGCAGATACGCAGTATTTT. J is TRBJ2-3 and V is TRBV19, with D maybe TRBD1 (6 bases). This CDR3 contains 14 residues. V was cut by 7 bases and J by 4 bases, with 15 bases left in between. Per the germline V gene, CDR1 is LNHDA and CDR2 is SQIVND (reference sequence).

This CDR3 is CASSPRLMGRAAYEQYF. For the CDR3, the DNA is TGCGCCAGCAGCCCCCGCTTAATGGGGAGGGCAGCCTACGAGCAGTACTTC. The V and J genes are TRBV5-1 and TRBJ2-7, with TRBD2 identical over 7 bases. The junction had 15 bases not matched to a gene; V was cut back by 4 bases and J by 2 bases. CDR1 and CDR2 (germline): SGHRS, YFSETQ. This CDR3 has 17 amino acids.

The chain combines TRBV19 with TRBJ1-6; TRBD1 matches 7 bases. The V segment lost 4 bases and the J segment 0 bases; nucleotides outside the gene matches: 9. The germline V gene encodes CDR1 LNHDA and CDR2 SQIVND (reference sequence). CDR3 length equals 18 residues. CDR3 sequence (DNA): TGTGCCAGTAGTAGTTCGGGACAGTTAAGCTCCTATAATTCACCCCTCCACTTT. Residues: CASSSSGQLSSYNSPLHF.

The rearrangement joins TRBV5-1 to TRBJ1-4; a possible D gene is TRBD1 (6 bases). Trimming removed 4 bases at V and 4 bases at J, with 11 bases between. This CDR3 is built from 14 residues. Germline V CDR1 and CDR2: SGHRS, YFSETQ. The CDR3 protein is CASSLGGSNEKLFF. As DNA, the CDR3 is TGCGCCAGCAGCCTAGGGGGAAGTAATGAAAAACTGTTTTTT.

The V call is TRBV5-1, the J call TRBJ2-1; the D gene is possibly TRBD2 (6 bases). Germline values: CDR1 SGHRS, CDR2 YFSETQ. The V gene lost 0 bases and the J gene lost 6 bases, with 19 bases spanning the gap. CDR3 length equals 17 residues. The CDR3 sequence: CASSLAGTGLLRNEQFF. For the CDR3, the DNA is TGCGCCAGCAGCTTGGCCGGGACTGGTCTTTTGCGCAATGAGCAGTTCTTC.

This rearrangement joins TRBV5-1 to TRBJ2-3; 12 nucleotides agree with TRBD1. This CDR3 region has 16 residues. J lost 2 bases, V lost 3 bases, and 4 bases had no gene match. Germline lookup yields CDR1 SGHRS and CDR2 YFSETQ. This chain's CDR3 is CASSWGQGASTDTQYF. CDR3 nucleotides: TGCGCCAGCAGCTGGGGACAGGGGGCTTCCACAGATACGCAGTATTTT.

The CDR3 DNA reads TGTGCCACCAGTGATAATAGCGGGAGGGCACGCGCTAGCACAGATACGCAGTATTTT. This translates into CATSDNSGRARASTDTQYF. The rearrangement uses TRBV24-1 and TRBJ2-3, with 11 bases aligning to TRBD2. CDR1 is KGHDR, CDR2 SFDVKD, per germline. J lost 0 bases, V lost 3 bases, and 10 bases had no gene match. This CDR3 spans 19 amino acids.

CDR3 DNA sequence: TGCAGTGCTAGTAGGGGGATTAATAGCAATCAGCCCCAGCATTTT. It specifies CSASRGINSNQPQHF. This chain uses TRBV20-1 with TRBJ1-5; a weak D match, TRBD1 (6 bases). CDR1 DFQATT and CDR2 SNEGSKA come from the germline V gene (reference sequence). This CDR3 has 15 residues. Trimming stripped 3 bases from V and 0 bases from J, with 12 bases between.